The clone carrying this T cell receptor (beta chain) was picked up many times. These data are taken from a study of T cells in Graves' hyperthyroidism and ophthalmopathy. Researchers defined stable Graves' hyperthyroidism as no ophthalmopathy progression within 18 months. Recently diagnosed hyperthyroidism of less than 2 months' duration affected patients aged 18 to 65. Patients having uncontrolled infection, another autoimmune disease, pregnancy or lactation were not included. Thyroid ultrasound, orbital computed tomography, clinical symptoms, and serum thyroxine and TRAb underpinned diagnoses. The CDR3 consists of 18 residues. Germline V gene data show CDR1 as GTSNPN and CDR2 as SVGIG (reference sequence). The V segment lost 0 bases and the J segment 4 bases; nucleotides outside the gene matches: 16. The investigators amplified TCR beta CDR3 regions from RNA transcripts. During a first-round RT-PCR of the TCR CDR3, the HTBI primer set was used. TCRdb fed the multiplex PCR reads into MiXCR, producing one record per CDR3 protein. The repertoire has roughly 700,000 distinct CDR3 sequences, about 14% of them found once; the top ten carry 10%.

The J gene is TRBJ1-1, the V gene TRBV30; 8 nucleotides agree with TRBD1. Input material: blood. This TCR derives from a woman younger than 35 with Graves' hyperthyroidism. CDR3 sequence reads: CAWSVEGQGAQIVTEAFF. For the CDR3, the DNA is TGTGCCTGGAGTGTAGAGGGTCAGGGGGCGCAAATCGTCACTGAAGCTTTCTTT.